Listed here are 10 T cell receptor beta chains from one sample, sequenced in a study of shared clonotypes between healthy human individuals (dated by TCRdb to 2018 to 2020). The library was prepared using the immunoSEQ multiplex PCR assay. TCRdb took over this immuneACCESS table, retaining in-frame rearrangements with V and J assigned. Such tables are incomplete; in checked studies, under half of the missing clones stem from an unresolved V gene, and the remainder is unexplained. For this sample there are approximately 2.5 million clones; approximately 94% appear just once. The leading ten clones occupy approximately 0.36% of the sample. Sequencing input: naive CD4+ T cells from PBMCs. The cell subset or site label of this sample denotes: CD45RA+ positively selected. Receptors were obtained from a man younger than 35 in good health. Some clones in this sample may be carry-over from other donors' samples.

The CDR3 sequence is CASSGGTGFLNTF. CDR3 nucleotides: TGTGCCAGCAGCGGCGGGACAGGCTTTCTCAACACCTTC. V and J are TRBV5-6 and TRBJ1-2, with TRBD1 identical over 8 bases. With 4 bases clipped from V and 12 bases from J, the junction kept 11 bases outside the gene matches. The CDR3 is 13 amino acids. CDR1 is SGHDT and CDR2 is YYEEEE in the germline V gene.

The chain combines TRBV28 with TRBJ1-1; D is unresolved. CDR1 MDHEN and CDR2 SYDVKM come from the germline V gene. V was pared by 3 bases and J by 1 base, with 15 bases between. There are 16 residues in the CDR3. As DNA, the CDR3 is TGTGCCAGCAGTTTGGGCCGTCTTAGGCAGAACACTGAAGCTTTCTTT. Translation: CASSLGRLRQNTEAFF.

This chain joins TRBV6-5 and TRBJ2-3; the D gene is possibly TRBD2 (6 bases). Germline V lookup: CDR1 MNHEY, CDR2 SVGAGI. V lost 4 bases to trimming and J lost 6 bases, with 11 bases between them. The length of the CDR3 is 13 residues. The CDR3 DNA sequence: TGTGCCAGCAGTTCGGGAGTCCCGGATACGCAGTATTTT. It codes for CASSSGVPDTQYF.

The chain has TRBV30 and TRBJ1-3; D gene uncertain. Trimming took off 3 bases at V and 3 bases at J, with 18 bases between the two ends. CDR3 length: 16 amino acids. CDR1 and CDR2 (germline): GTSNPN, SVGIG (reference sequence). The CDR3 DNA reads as TGTGCCTGGAGACTCCCCCGGGCAGGAATTGGAAACACCATATATTTT. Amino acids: CAWRLPRAGIGNTIYF.

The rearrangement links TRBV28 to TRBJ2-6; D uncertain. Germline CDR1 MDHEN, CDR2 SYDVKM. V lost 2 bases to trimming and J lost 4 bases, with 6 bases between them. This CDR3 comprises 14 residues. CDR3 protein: CASSLLGGANVLTF. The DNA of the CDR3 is TGTGCCAGCAGTTTACTAGGGGGGGCCAACGTCCTGACTTTC.

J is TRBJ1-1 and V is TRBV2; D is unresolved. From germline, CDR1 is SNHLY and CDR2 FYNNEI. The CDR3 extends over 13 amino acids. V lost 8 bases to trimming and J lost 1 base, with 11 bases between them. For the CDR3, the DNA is TGTGCCAGCCTTCAAGAGAGGAACACTGAAGCTTTCTTT. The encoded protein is CASLQERNTEAFF.

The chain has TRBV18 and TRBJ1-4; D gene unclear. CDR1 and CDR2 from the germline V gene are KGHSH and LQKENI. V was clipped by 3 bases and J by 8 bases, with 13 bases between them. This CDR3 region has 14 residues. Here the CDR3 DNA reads TGTGCCAGCTCACCCTGGCGAAACGGGGAAAAACTGTTTTTT. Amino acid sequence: CASSPWRNGEKLFF.

CDR3 nucleotides: TGTGCCAGCAGCCCCCAAGCCGGGACACCTGGAAACACCATATATTTT. Its translation is CASSPQAGTPGNTIYF. The chain employs TRBV9 and TRBJ1-3, with D tentatively TRBD1 (6 bases). The germline V gene has CDR1 SGDLS and CDR2 YYNGEE. The V and J ends lost 4 bases and 2 bases respectively, with 16 bases between them. This CDR3 comprises 16 residues.

This CDR3 reads CAILATSGKTYEQYF. Written as DNA, the CDR3 is TGTGCCATTCTCGCGACTAGCGGGAAGACCTACGAGCAGTACTTC. This chain links TRBV28 with TRBJ2-7, with 11 nucleotides matching TRBD2. After removal of 10 bases from V and 2 bases from J, the junction contained 10 bases not matched to a gene. Looked up from germline, CDR1 is MDHEN and CDR2 is SYDVKM. This CDR3 spans 15 amino acids.

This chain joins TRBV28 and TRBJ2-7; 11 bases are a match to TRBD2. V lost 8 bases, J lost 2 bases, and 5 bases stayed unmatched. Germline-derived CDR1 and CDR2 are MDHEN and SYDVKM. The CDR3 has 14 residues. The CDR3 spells CASVVAGGAYEQYF. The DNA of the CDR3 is TGTGCCAGCGTGGTAGCGGGAGGGGCCTACGAGCAGTACTTC.